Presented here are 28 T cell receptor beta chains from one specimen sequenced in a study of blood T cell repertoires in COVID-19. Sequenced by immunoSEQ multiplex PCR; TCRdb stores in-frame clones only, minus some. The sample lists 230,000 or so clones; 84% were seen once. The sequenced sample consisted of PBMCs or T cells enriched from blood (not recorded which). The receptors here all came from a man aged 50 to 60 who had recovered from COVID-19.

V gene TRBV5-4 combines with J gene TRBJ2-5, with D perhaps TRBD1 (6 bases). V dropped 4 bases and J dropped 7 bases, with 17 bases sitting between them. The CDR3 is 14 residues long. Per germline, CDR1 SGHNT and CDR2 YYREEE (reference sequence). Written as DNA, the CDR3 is TGTGCCAGCAGCCCAACCCCGGGACAATGGACCCAGTACTTC. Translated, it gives CASSPTPGQWTQYF.

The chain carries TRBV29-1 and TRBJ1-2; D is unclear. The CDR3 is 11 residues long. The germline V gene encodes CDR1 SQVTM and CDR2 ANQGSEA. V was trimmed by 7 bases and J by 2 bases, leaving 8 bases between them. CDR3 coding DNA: TGCAGCGCGGCGAGAAACTATGGCTACACCTTC. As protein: CSAARNYGYTF.

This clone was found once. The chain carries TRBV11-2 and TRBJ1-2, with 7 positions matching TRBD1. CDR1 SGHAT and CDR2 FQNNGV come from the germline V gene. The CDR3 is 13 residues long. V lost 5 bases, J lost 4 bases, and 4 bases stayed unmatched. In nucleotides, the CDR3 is TGTGCCAGCAGCCTGGGACAGCGCTATGGCTACACCTTC. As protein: CASSLGQRYGYTF.

The CDR3 is CASSYGPLNVKFF. CDR3 sequence (DNA): TGTGCCAGCAGTTACGGGCCCCTAAATGTGAAGTTCTTC. The chain combines TRBV6-2 or TRBV6-3 with TRBJ2-1; D gene uncertain. CDR1 MNHEY and CDR2 SVGEGT come from the germline V gene. The CDR3 extends over 13 amino acids. V was cut by 2 bases and J by 14 bases, with 16 bases left in between.

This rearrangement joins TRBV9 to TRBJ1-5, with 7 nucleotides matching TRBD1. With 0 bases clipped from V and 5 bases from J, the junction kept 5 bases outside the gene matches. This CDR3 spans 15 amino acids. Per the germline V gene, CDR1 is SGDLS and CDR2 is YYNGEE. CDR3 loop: CASSVGQGGYQPQHF. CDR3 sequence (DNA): TGTGCCAGCAGCGTAGGGCAGGGGGGTTATCAGCCCCAGCATTTT.

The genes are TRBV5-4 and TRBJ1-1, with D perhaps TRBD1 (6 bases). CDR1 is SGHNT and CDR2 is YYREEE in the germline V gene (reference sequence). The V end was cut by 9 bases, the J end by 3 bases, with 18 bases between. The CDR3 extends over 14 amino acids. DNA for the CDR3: TGTGCCATCCAATGGGGGCGATTGTACACTGAAGCTTTCTTT. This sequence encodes CAIQWGRLYTEAFF.

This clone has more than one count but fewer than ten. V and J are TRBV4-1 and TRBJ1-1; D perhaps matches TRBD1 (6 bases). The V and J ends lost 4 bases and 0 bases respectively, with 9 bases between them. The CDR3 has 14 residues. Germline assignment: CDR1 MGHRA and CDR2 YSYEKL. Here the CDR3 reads CASSRGQLNTEAFF. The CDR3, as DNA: TGCGCCAGCAGCCGCGGACAGTTGAACACTGAAGCTTTCTTT.

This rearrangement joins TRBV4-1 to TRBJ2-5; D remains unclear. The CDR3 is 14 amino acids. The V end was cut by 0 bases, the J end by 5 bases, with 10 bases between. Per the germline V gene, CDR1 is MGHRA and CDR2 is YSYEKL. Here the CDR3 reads CASSQDPAYETQYF. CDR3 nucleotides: TGCGCCAGCAGCCAAGATCCCGCGTACGAGACCCAGTACTTC.

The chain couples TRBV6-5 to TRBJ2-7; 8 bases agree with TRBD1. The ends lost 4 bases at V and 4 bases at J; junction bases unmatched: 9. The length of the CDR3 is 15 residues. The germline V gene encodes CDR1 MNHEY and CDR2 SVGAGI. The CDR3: CASSSSRQGRYEQYF. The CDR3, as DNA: TGTGCCAGCAGTTCCTCACGACAGGGGAGGTACGAGCAGTACTTC.

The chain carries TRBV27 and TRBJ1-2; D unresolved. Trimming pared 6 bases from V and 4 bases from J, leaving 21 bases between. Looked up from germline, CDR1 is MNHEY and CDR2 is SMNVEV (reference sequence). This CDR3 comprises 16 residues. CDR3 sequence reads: CASSPVVSNDFYGYTF. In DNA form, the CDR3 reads TGTGCCAGCAGCCCGGTTGTGTCCAACGACTTCTATGGCTACACCTTC.

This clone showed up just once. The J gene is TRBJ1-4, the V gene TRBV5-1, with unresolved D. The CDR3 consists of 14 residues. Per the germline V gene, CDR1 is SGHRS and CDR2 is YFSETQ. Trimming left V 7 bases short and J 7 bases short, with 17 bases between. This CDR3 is CASGPGSAGEKLFF. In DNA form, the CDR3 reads TGCGCCAGCGGGCCCGGATCAGCCGGTGAAAAACTGTTTTTT.

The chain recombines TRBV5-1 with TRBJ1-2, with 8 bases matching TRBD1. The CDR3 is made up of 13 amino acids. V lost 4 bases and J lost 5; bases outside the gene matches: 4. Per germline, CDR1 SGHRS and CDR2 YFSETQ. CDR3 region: CASSIDRGYGYTF. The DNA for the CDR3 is TGCGCCAGCAGCATCGACAGGGGATATGGCTACACCTTC.

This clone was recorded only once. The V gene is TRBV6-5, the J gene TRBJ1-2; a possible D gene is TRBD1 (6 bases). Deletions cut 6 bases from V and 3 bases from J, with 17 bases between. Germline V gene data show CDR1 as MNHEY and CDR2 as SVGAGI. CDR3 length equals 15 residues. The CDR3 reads CASRTVGKGDYGYTF. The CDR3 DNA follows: TGTGCCAGCAGGACAGTGGGAAAGGGGGACTATGGCTACACCTTC.

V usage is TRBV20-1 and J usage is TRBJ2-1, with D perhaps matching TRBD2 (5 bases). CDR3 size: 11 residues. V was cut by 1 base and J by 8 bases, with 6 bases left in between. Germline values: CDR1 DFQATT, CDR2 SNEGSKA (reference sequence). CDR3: CSARGRDEQFF. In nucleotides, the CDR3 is TGCAGTGCTAGAGGGCGGGATGAGCAGTTCTTC.

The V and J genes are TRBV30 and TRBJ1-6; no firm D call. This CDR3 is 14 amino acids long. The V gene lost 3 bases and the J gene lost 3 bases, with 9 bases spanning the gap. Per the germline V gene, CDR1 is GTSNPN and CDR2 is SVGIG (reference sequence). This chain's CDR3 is CAWSEGLYNSPLHF. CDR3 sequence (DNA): TGTGCCTGGAGCGAGGGCCTCTATAATTCACCCCTCCACTTT.

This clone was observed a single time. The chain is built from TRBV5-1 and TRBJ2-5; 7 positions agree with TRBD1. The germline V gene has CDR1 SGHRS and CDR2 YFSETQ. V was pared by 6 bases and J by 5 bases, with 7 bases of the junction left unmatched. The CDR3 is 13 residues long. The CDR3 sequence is CASTLQGLETQYF. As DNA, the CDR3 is TGCGCCAGCACACTACAGGGGCTGGAGACCCAGTACTTC. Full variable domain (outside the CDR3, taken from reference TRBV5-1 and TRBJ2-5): KAGVTQTPRYLIKTRGQQVTLSCSPISGHRSVSWYQQTPGQGLQFLFEYFSETQRNKGNFPGRFSGRQFSNSRSEMNVSTLELGDSALYLCASTLQGLETQYFGPGTRLLVL.

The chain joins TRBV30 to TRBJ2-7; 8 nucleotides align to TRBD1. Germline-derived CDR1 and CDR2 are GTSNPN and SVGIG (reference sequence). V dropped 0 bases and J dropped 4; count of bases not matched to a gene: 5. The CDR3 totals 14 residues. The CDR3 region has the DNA TGTGCCTGGAGTGTCCCGGGACAGGAGTACGAGCAGTACTTC. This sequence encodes CAWSVPGQEYEQYF.

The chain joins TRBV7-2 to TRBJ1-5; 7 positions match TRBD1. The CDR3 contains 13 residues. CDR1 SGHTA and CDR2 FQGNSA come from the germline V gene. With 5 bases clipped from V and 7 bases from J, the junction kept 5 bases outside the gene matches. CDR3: CASSADRAQPQHF. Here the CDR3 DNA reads TGTGCCAGCAGCGCAGACAGGGCCCAGCCCCAGCATTTT.

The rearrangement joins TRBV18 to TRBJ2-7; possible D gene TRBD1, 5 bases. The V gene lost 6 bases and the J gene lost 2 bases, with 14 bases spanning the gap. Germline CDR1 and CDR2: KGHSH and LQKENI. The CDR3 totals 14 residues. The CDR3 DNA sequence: TGTGCCAGCTCCCTCGACGTAGGGGCCTACGAGCAGTACTTC. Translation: CASSLDVGAYEQYF.

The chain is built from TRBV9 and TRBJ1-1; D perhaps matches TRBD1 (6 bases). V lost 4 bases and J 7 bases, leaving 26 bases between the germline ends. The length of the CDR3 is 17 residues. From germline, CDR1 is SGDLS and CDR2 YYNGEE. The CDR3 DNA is TGTGCCAGCAGCTCCCGTAGGGGGGGCGGCCGGATGGATGAAGCTTTCTTT. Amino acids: CASSSRRGGGRMDEAFF.

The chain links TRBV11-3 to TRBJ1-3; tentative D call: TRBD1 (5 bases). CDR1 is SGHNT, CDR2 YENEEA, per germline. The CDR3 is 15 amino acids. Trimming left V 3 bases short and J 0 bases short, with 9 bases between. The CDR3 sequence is CASSFQGGSGNTIYF. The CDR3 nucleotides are TGTGCCAGCAGCTTTCAGGGAGGCTCTGGAAACACCATATATTTT.

The CDR3 sequence: CASSSYRVHTDTQYF. The CDR3 bases are TGTGCCAGCAGTTCGTACAGGGTGCACACAGATACGCAGTATTTT. J is TRBJ2-3 and V is TRBV27, with D possibly matching TRBD1 (6 bases). This CDR3 contains 15 residues. Trimming pared 4 bases from V and 2 bases from J, leaving 13 bases between. Germline V gene lookup returns CDR1 MNHEY and CDR2 SMNVEV (reference sequence).

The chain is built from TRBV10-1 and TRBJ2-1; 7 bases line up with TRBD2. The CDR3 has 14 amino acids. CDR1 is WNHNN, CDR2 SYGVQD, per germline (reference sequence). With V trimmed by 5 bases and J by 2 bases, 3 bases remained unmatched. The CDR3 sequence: CASSRGVTYNEQFF. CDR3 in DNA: TGCGCCAGCAGTCGGGGGGTTACCTACAATGAGCAGTTCTTC.

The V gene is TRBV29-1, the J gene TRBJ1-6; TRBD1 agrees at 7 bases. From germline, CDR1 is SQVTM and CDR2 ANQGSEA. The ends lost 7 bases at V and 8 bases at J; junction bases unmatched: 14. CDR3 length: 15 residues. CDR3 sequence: CSAKLAIGGDSPLHF. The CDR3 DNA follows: TGCAGCGCGAAGCTGGCGATAGGGGGCGATTCACCCCTCCACTTT. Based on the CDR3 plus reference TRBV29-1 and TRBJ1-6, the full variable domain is SAVISQKPSRDICQRGTSLTIQCQVDSQVTMMFWYRQQPGQSLTLIATANQGSEATYESGFVIDKFPISRPNLTFSTLTVSNMSPEDSSIYLCSAKLAIGGDSPLHFGNGTRLTVT.

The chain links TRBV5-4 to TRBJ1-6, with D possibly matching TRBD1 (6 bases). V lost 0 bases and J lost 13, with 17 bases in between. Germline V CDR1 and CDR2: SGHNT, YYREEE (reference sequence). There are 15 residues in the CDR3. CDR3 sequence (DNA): TGTGCCAGCAGCTTGGGGGCAGGGGATGTCAACCCCCTCCACTTT. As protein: CASSLGAGDVNPLHF.

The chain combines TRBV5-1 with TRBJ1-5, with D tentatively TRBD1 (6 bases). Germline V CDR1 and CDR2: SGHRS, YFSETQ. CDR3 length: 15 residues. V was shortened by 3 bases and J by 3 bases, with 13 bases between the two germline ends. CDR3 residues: CASSSGGAANQPQHF. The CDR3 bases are TGCGCCAGCAGCTCGGGGGGGGCGGCCAATCAGCCCCAGCATTTT.

This CDR3 reads CASSPGPSYNEQFF. The CDR3 region has the DNA TGTGCCAGCTCGCCGGGTCCGTCCTACAATGAGCAGTTCTTC. The chain employs TRBV6-6 and TRBJ2-1; D is uncertain. Germline lookup yields CDR1 MNHNY and CDR2 SVGAGI (reference sequence). The CDR3 contains 14 residues. V lost 8 bases and J 1 base, leaving 12 bases between the germline ends.

The DNA of the CDR3 is TGTGCCAGCAGCCTCGGACAGGGGGCTTCACTGTTTTTT. Its protein is CASSLGQGASLFF. V gene TRBV5-5 combines with J gene TRBJ1-4, with TRBD1 matching over 11 bases. Trimming took 4 bases from V and 13 from J; bases not matched to a gene: 6. Germline V gene lookup returns CDR1 SGHKS and CDR2 YYEKEE (reference sequence). This CDR3 region has 13 residues.